The text below deals with one TCR beta chain. Its antigen is still unknown. Isolation of the CD4+ and CD8+ populations was accomplished via positive magnetic bead selection, with purity assessed by flow cytometry. TCRdb's copy holds only in-frame clones and misses some; the assay was immunoSEQ multiplex PCR. The data show 15,000 to 20,000 clones, approximately 80% seen once. Trimming at V came to 5 bases and at J to 5 bases, leaving 9 bases not matched to a gene. Germline-derived CDR1 and CDR2 are SEHNR and FQNEAQ (reference sequence). CDR3 length: 15 amino acids. This sample was included in a study of somatic mutations in cytotoxic T cells in rheumatoid arthritis. Points from the study as a whole: Within the rheumatoid arthritis patients, CD8+ clonality went up as age increased (Spearman r ~ 0.5). The same was not true of the healthy controls. No significant CD8+ T-cell clonality difference was found between rheumatoid arthritis patients and age-matched controls.

The sequence was obtained from an adult with rheumatoid arthritis. V gene TRBV7-9 combines with J gene TRBJ2-7, with 10 nucleotides matching TRBD1. Sequenced: CD8+ T cells sorted from blood. The CDR3: CASSPPDRGPDEQYF. CDR3 DNA: TGTGCCAGCAGCCCCCCCGACAGGGGGCCAGACGAGCAGTACTTC.